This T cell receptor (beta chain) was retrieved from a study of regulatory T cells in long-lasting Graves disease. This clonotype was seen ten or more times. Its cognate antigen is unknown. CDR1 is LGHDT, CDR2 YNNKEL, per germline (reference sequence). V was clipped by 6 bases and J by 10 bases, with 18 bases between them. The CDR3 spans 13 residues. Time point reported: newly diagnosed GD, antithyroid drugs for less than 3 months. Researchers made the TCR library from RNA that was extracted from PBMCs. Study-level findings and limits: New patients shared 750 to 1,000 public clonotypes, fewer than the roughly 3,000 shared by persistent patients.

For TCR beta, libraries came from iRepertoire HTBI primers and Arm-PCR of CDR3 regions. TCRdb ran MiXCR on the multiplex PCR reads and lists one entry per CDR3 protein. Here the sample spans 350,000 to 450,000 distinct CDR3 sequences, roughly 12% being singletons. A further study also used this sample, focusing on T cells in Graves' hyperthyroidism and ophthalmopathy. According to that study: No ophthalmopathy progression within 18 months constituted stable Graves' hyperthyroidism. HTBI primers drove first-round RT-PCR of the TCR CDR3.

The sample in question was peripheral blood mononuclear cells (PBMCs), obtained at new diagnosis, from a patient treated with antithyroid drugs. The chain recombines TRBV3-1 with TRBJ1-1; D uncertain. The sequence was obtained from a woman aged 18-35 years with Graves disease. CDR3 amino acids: CASSPGPRAAAFF. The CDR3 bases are TGTGCCAGCAGTCCAGGCCCCCGCGCAGCAGCTTTCTTT.